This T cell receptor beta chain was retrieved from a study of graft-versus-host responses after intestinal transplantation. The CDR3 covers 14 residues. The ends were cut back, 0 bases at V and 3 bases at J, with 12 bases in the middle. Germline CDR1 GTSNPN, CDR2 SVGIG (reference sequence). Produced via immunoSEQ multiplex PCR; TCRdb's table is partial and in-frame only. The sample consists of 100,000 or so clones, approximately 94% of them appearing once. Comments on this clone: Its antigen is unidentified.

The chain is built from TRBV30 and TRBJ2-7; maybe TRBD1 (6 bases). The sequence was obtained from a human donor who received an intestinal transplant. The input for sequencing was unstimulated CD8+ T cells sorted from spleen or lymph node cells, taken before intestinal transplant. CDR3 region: CAWSVGLGGYEQYF. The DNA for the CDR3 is TGTGCCTGGAGTGTAGGGCTAGGGGGCTACGAGCAGTACTTC.